This is a list of T cell receptor beta chains from one sample in a study of T cell changes during pregnancy in multiple sclerosis. Sequencing used immunoSEQ multiplex PCR; TCRdb keeps in-frame clones, though not all of them. This repertoire shows fewer than 110,000 clones, around 91% found once; its top ten account for 0.93%. The specimen comprised peripheral blood, sampled after pregnancy. The receptor source for this set is a female donor with multiple sclerosis, enrolled in a pregnancy study. Both conserved end residues are trimmed from each CDR3. The order of the fields is J gene, clone size, V gene, CDR3 protein. Expanded clones are given a class, and other clones once, few, many or no size at all.

TRBJ1-2 once TRBV9 ASSVDPLPGDYGYT
TRBJ2-7 . TRBV27 ASSKTQVAYEQY
TRBJ2-7 . TRBV6-1 ASSVSLAGGASYEQY
TRBJ2-7 . TRBV7-2 ASSLLALYEQY
TRBJ2-3 . TRBV7-3 ASSLTASGMMSTDTQY
TRBJ2-7 . TRBV27 ASSLSRPSGGIPYEQY
TRBJ2-1 . TRBV18 ASSPPYGTATYNEQF
TRBJ2-1 . TRBV4-3 ASSQDLLLSSYNEQF
TRBJ1-6 few TRBV6-5 ASKGTGSYSPLH
TRBJ1-5 . TRBV19 ASNDRGGNQPQH
TRBJ1-2 . TRBV28 ASRSPSGTGIGYT
TRBJ1-2 . TRBV19 ASSKPGQGNYGYT
TRBJ2-7 . TRBV19 ASSIVGQASYEQY
TRBJ2-5 . TRBV20-1 SAGRGGTQY
TRBJ2-3 . TRBV10-3 AIRTTGQGVSDTQY
TRBJ2-1 . TRBV25-1 ASRPGQLSASEQF
TRBJ2-2 once TRBV9 ASGPQGGSGAGELF
TRBJ2-5 few TRBV2 ASSEQQAETQY
TRBJ2-1 . TRBV21-1 ASSPVRSRF
TRBJ1-3 . TRBV5-1 ASSPDRVGNTIY
TRBJ2-6 . TRBV12-5 ASGLSLDRENGANVLT
TRBJ2-2 . TRBV19 ASVQGRGGELF
TRBJ1-1 . TRBV29-1 SVGWRTGHTEAF
TRBJ1-6 few TRBV7-8 ASSLAGTAVGSPLH
TRBJ1-4 . TRBV15 ATSRDSRDRGANEKLF
TRBJ2-3 once TRBV6-4 ASSARGRGTDTQY
TRBJ2-1 . TRBV6-5 ASSRGEDNEQF
TRBJ1-2 . TRBV2 ASSLRQGTNYGYT